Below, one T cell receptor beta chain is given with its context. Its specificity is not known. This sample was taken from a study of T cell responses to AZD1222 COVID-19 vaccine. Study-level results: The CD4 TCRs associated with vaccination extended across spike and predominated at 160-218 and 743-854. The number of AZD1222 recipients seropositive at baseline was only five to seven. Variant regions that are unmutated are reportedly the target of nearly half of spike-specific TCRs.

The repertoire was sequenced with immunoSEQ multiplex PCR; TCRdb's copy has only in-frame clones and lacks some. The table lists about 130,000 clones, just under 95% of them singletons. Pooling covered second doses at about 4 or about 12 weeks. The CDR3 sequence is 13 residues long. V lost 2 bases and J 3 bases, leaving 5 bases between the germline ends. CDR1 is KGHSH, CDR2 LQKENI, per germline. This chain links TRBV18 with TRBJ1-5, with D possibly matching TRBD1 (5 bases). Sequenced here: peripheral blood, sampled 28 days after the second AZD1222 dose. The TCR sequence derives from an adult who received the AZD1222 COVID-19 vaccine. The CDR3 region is CASSPGANQPQHF. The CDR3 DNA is TGTGCCAGCTCACCAGGGGCCAATCAGCCCCAGCATTTT.